This TCR beta chain was sequenced for a study of T cell responses to AZD1222 COVID-19 vaccine. In the study overall: Pooled together were second doses at about 4 or about 12 weeks.

Clones were sequenced by immunoSEQ multiplex PCR, and TCRdb holds only the in-frame ones, with some missing. The sample has around 100,000 clones, about nine tenths seen once. The V gene's germline CDR1 is MNHEY and CDR2 SMNVEV (reference sequence). V dropped 4 bases and J dropped 6; count of bases not matched to a gene: 15. This CDR3 is built from 19 residues. A note on this clone: Its antigen is undetermined.

Findings and caveats of the study: Spike-specific TCR breadth and depth grew following two AZD1222 doses. There were mostly white British donors and more females than males, and clonal diversity was possibly underestimated.

This TCR came from an adult in good health. The specimen comprised peripheral blood, sampled on day 0 of AZD1222 vaccination. The gene calls are TRBV27 and TRBJ2-1, with 13 bases matching TRBD2. The CDR3 DNA reads as TGTGCCAGCAGTTACCTAAAATTGACTAGCGGGAGGAGGGGCAATGAGCAGTTCTTC. It encodes CASSYLKLTSGRRGNEQFF.